A single sample is the source of the 4 T cell receptor beta chains below, sequenced in a study of blood T cell repertoires in COVID-19. Sequenced by immunoSEQ multiplex PCR; TCRdb stores in-frame clones only, minus some. Here the sample spans almost 70,000 clones, approximately 90% being singletons. The specimen was peripheral blood. These receptor sequences come from a woman in her 70s with acute or convalescent COVID-19.

V is TRBV7-9 and J is TRBJ1-1; 7 bases agree with TRBD1. The junction had 2 bases not matched to a gene; V was cut back by 4 bases and J by 0 bases. Per germline, CDR1 SEHNR and CDR2 FQNEAQ (reference sequence). This CDR3 has 14 amino acids. Here the CDR3 DNA reads TGTGCCAGCAGCTGGGGACAGCTGAACACTGAAGCTTTCTTT. Amino acid sequence: CASSWGQLNTEAFF.

V is TRBV28 and J is TRBJ2-1; 7 bases agree with TRBD2. Germline-derived CDR1 and CDR2 are MDHEN and SYDVKM. The CDR3 covers 17 residues. Trimming cost V 7 bases and J 1 base; bases outside gene matches: 13. DNA for the CDR3: TGTGCCAGCAAGACCGCCGAGGCTAGCGGTTCCTACAATGAGCAGTTCTTC. Translating gives CASKTAEASGSYNEQFF.

The chain links TRBV29-1 to TRBJ1-3, with D possibly being TRBD1 (6 bases). The CDR3 length is 12 residues. The V end lost 8 bases, the J end lost 5 bases, and 13 bases lay between the germline ends. Germline V gives CDR1 SQVTM, CDR2 ANQGSEA. The CDR3 nucleotides are TGCAGCCTCCGGACAGATAGAAACACCATATATTTT. It is translated as CSLRTDRNTIYF.

The sample holds one count of this clone. V and J are TRBV5-6 and TRBJ2-5, with unresolved D. CDR3 length: 13 amino acids. Per germline, CDR1 SGHDT and CDR2 YYEEEE. Trimming pared 1 base from V and 0 bases from J, leaving 4 bases between. As DNA, the CDR3 is TGTGCCAGCAGCTTGCAGAACCAAGAGACCCAGTACTTC. This codes for CASSLQNQETQYF. Using reference TRBV5-6 and TRBJ2-5 for the parts outside the CDR3, the full variable domain is DAGVTQSPTHLIKTRGQQVTLRCSPKSGHDTVSWYQQALGQGPQFIFQYYEEEERQRGNFPDRFSGHQFPNYSSELNVNALLLGDSALYLCASSLQNQETQYFGPGTRLLVL.